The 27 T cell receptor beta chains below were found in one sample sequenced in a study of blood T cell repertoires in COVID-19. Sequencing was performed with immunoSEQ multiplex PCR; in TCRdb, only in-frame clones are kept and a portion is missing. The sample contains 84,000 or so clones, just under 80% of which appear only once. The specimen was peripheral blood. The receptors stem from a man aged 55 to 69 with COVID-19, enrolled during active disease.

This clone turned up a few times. The CDR3 coding sequence is TGTGCCATCGGGACTGAGAACACTGAAGCTTTCTTT. Amino acid sequence: CAIGTENTEAFF. The V gene is TRBV2, the J gene TRBJ1-1, with a weak D call TRBD1 (5 bases). Deletions cut 10 bases from V and 1 base from J, with 10 bases between. The germline V gene encodes CDR1 SNHLY and CDR2 FYNNEI. This CDR3 comprises 12 residues.

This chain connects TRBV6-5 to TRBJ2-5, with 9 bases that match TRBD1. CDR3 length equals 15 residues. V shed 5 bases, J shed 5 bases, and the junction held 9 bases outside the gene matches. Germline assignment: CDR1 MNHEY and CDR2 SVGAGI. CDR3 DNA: TGTGCCAGCAGTCCCGGGACAGGGTGGTGGGAGACCCAGTACTTC. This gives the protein CASSPGTGWWETQYF.

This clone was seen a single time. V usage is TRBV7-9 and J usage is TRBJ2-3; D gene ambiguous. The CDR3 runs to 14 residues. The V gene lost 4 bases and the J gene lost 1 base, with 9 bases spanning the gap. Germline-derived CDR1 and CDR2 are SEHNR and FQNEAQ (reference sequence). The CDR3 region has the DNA TGTGCCAGCAGCTCCGAGGTCGGCACAGATACGCAGTATTTT. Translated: CASSSEVGTDTQYF.

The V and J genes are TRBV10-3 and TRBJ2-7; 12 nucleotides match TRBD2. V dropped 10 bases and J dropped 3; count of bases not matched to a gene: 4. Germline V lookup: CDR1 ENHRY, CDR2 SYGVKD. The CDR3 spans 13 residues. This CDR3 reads CATLLAGGYEQYF. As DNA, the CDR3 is TGTGCCACTTTACTAGCGGGAGGCTACGAGCAGTACTTC.

The CDR3 loop is CASSLRTSGGADQETQYF. The CDR3 DNA is TGTGCCAGCAGCTTGCGGACTAGCGGGGGGGCGGACCAAGAGACCCAGTACTTC. The V and J genes are TRBV7-3 and TRBJ2-5; 15 bases line up with TRBD2. CDR1 is SGHTA, CDR2 FQGTGA, per germline. The V segment lost 3 bases and the J segment 0 bases; nucleotides outside the gene matches: 5. The CDR3 contains 18 residues.

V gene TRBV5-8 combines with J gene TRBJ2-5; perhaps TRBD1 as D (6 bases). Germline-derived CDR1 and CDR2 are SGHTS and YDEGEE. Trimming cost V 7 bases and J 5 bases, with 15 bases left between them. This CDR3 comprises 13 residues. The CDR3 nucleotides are TGTGCCAGCGGGGGCCTCCCGGGGGAGACCCAGTACTTC. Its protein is CASGGLPGETQYF.

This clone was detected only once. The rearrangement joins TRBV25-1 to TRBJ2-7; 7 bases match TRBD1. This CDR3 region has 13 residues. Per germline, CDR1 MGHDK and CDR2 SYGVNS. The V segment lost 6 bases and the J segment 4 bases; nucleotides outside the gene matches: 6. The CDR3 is CASSPTGTYEQYF. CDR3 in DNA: TGTGCCAGCAGCCCGACAGGGACGTACGAGCAGTACTTC.

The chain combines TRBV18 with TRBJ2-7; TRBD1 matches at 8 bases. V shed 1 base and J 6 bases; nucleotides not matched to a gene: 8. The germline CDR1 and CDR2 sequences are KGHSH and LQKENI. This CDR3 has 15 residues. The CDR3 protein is CASSPRQTGASEQYF. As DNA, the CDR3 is TGTGCCAGCTCACCACGGCAGACAGGGGCCTCCGAGCAGTACTTC.

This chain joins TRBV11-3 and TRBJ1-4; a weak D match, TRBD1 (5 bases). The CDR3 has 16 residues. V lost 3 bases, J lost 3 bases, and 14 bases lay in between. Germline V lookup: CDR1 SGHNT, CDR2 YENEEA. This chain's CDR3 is CASSFPLRGPNEKLFF. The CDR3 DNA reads TGTGCCAGCAGCTTCCCTCTAAGGGGTCCTAATGAAAAACTGTTTTTT. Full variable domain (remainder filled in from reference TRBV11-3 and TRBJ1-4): EAGVVQSPRYKIIEKKQPVAFWCNPISGHNTLYWYLQNLGQGPELLIRYENEEAVDDSQLPKDRFSAERLKGVDSTLKIQPAELGDSAVYLCASSFPLRGPNEKLFFGSGTQLSVL.

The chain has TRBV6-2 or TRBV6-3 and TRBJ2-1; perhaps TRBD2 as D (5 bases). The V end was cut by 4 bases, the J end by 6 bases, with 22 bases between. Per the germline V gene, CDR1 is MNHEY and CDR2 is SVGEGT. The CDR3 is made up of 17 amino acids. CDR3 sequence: CASSFRPRVSVANEQFF. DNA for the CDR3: TGTGCCAGCAGTTTCCGACCGAGGGTATCGGTCGCCAATGAGCAGTTCTTC.

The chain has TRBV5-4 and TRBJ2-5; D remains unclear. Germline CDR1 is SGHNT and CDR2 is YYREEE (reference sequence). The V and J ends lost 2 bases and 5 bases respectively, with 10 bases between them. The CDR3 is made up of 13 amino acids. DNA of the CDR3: TGTGCCAGCAGCTTAGAGCCTGTGGAGACCCAGTACTTC. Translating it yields CASSLEPVETQYF.

Here the CDR3 reads CASSRWTGNEQFF. CDR3 DNA sequence: TGTGCCAGCAGCCGGTGGACAGGGAATGAGCAGTTCTTC. The gene calls are TRBV3-1 (or the pseudogene TRBV3-2) and TRBJ2-1; TRBD1 matches at 8 bases. The CDR3 covers 13 residues. Germline V CDR1 and CDR2: LGHDT, YNNKEL (reference sequence). The J segment lost 7 bases and the V segment lost 4 bases, leaving 3 bases of the junction unmatched.

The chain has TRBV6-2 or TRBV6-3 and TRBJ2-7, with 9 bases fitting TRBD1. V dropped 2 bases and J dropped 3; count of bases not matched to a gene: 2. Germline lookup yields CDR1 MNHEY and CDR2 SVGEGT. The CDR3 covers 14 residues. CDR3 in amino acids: CASSYTGGGYEQYF. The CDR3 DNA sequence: TGTGCCAGCAGTTACACAGGGGGCGGCTACGAGCAGTACTTC.

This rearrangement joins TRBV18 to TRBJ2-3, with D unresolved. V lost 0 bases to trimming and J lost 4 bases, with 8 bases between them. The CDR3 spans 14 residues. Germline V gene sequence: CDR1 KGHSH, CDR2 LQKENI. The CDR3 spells CASSPPSVPDTQYF. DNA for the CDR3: TGTGCCAGCTCACCACCCTCCGTCCCAGATACGCAGTATTTT.

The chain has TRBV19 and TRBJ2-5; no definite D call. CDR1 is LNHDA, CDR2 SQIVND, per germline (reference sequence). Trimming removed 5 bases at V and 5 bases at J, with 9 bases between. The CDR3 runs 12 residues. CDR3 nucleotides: TGTGCCAGTAGTCAAGCGCGGGAGACCCAGTACTTC. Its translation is CASSQARETQYF.

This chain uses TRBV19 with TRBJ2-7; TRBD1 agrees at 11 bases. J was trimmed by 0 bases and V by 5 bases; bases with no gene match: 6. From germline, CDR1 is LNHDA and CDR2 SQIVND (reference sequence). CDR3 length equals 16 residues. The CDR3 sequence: CASSSGTGGVSYEQYF. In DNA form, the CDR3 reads TGTGCCAGTAGTTCCGGGACAGGGGGTGTCTCCTACGAGCAGTACTTC. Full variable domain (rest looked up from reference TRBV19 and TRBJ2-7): DGGITQSPKYLFRKEGQNVTLSCEQNLNHDAMYWYRQDPGQGLRLIYYSQIVNDFQKGDIAEGYSVSREKKESFPLTVTSAQKNPTAFYLCASSSGTGGVSYEQYFGPGTRLTVT.

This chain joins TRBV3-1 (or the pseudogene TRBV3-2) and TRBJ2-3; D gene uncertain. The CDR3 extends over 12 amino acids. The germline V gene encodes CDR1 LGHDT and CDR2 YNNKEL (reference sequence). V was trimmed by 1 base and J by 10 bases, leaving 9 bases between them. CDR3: CASSQGVRAQYF. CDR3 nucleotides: TGTGCCAGCAGCCAAGGGGTCCGGGCGCAGTATTTT.

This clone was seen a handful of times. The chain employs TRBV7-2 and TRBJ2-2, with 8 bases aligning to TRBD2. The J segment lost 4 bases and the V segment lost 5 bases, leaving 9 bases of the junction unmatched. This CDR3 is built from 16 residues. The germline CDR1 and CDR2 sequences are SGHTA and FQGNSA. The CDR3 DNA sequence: TGTGCCAGCAGCGAAGGGCGAGCGGGAGCCACCGGGGAGCTGTTTTTT. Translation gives CASSEGRAGATGELFF.

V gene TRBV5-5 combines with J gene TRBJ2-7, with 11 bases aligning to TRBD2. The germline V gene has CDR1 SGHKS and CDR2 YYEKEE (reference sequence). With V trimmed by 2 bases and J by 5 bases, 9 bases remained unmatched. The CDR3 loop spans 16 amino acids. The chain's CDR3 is CASSFLAGGTLDEQYF. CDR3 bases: TGTGCCAGCAGCTTTCTAGCGGGAGGTACCTTGGACGAGCAGTACTTC.

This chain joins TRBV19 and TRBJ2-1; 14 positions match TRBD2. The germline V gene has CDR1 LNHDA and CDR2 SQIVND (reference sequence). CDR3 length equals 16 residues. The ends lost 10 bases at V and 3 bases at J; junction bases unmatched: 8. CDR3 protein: CATTGTSGSLYNEQFF. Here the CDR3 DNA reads TGTGCCACCACCGGGACTAGCGGGAGTCTCTACAATGAGCAGTTCTTC.

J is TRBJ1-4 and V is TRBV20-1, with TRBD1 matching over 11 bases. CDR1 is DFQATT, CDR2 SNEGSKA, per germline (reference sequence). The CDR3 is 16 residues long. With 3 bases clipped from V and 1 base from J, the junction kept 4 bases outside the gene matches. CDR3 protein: CSASPGQGVTNEKLFF. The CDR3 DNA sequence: TGCAGTGCTAGTCCGGGACAGGGGGTAACTAATGAAAAACTGTTTTTT.

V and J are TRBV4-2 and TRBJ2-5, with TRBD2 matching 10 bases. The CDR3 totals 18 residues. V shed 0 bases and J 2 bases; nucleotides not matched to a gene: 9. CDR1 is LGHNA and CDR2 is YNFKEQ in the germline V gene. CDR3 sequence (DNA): TGTGCCAGCAGCCAAGAGGGGAGTACTAGCGGGGTTCAAGAGACCCAGTACTTC. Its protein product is CASSQEGSTSGVQETQYF.

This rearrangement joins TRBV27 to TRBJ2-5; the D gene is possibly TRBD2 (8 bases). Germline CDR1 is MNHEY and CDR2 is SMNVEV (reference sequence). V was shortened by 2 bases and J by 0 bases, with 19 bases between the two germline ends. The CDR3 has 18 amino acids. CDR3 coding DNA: TGTGCCAGCAGTTTAACGGGAGGGGGCCGAGCTTACCAAGAGACCCAGTACTTC. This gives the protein CASSLTGGGRAYQETQYF.

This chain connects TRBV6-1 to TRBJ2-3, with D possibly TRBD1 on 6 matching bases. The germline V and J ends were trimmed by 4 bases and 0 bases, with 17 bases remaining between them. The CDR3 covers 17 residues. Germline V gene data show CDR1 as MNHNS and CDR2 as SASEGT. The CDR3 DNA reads TGTGCCAGCAGTGGAGCCTTTGGGGGCCCAAGCACAGATACGCAGTATTTT. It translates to CASSGAFGGPSTDTQYF.

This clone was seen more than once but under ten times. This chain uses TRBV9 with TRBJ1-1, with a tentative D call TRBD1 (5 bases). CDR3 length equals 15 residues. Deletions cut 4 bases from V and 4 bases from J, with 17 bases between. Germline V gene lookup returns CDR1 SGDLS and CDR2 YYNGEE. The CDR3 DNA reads TGTGCCAGCAGCCCGCGGTCAGGGCAGGGCACTGAAGCTTTCTTT. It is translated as CASSPRSGQGTEAFF.

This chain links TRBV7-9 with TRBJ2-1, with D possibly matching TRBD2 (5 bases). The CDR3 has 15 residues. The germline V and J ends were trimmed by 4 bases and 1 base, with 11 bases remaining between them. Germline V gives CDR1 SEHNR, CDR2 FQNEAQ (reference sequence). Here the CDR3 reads CASSSRGGSYNEQFF. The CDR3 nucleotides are TGTGCCAGCAGCTCTCGGGGTGGTTCCTACAATGAGCAGTTCTTC.

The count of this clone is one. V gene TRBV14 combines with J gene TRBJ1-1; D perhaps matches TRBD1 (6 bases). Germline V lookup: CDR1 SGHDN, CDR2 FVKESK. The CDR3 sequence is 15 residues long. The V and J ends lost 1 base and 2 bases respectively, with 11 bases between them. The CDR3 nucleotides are TGTGCCAGCAGCCAAGCTGCGGGGGCTAACACTGAAGCTTTCTTT. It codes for CASSQAAGANTEAFF.